This is a list of T cell receptor beta chains from one sample in a study of post-analysis software for immune sequencing data. TCRdb used MiXCR to reprocess the PCR reads, holding one entry per CDR3 protein. The sample has about half a million distinct CDR3 sequences; around 34% are singletons. Sequenced sample: blood. The receptors were gathered from a girl aged 2-17 years with multiple sclerosis. CDR3s include the opening cysteine and the closing phenylalanine or tryptophan. D genes are given only for firm matches.

len,j_gene,d_gene,v_gene,CDR3aa
13,TRBJ2-7,.,TRBV7-2,CASSLRKSYEQYF
12,TRBJ1-5,.,TRBV20-1,CSVDSSNQPQHF
15,TRBJ2-5,.,TRBV7-9,CASSSLDGIQETQYF
12,TRBJ2-1,.,TRBV10-3,CAISETSLEQFF
11,TRBJ2-3,TRBD1,TRBV29-1,CSGAGGDTQYF
15,TRBJ1-2,.,TRBV7-9,CASSLIHRAIRGYTF
14,TRBJ1-2,.,TRBV3-1,CASSQETGNYGYTF
13,TRBJ2-1,.,TRBV6-4,CASSETPYNEQFF
15,TRBJ2-7,.,TRBV19,CASSSPGTADYEQYF
13,TRBJ2-6,.,TRBV4-1,CASSQGGAEVLTF
15,TRBJ2-3,TRBD2,TRBV11-1,CASSFTSSGADTQYF
12,TRBJ1-4,.,TRBV6-5,CASRQGSEKLFF
13,TRBJ2-7,.,TRBV7-9,CASSSVATYEQYF
15,TRBJ2-2,TRBD2,TRBV25-1,CASRTSGGDTGELFF
14,TRBJ2-7,TRBD1,TRBV27,CASKIRDSSYEQYF
15,TRBJ1-6,TRBD1,TRBV20-1,CSASGGQGFWSPLHF
15,TRBJ2-5,.,TRBV7-6,CASSFPTGTQETQYF
18,TRBJ2-1,.,TRBV15,CATSSQYRVPSSYNEQFF
11,TRBJ2-1,.,TRBV10-3,CAIGINNEQFF
13,TRBJ2-4,.,TRBV12-3/TRBV12-4,CASSTGGKNIQYF
10,TRBJ2-7,.,TRBV20-1,CSANSYEQYF
14,TRBJ2-3,.,TRBV6-4,CASSDSGATDTQYF
16,TRBJ2-1,.,TRBV7-9,CASSLPDSNSYNEQFF
15,TRBJ2-7,TRBD1,TRBV11-2,CASSSSGQVTYEQYF
19,TRBJ2-2,.,TRBV10-3,CAISDLGLLGNTPTGELFF
14,TRBJ1-2,.,TRBV5-1,CASSLAVRADGYTF
15,TRBJ1-2,.,TRBV6-1,CASTQGPYSGYGYTF
15,TRBJ2-5,TRBD1,TRBV20-1,CSASGYGTGGKEQYF
14,TRBJ2-1,.,TRBV6-5,CASSFRNIYNEQFF
17,TRBJ2-3,TRBD2,TRBV20-1,CSARGLAGGQRTDTQYF
14,TRBJ1-1,.,TRBV9,CASSVAQQETEAFF
16,TRBJ1-1,.,TRBV6-2/TRBV6-3,CASSWDLIGANTEAFF
16,TRBJ1-2,TRBD1,TRBV12-3/TRBV12-4,CASSFVPGQGAFGYTF
15,TRBJ2-3,TRBD2,TRBV24-1,CATNGGGESTDTQYF
15,TRBJ2-1,TRBD1,TRBV5-1,CASSLGTGLYNEQFF
14,TRBJ1-6,TRBD1,TRBV29-1,CSVQQGAVNSPLHF
16,TRBJ1-2,TRBD1,TRBV29-1,CSVLGGGDRSLYGYTF
16,TRBJ1-2,.,TRBV25-1,CASSECSTDPNYGYTF
15,TRBJ1-2,TRBD1,TRBV7-3,CASSSGTGGRSGYTF
14,TRBJ1-1,.,TRBV3-1,CASQPGGLATEAFF
19,TRBJ2-5,TRBD2,TRBV29-1,CSVEKFHGLAGGIQETQYF
15,TRBJ1-1,.,TRBV6-6,CASRRLSAVRAEAFF
10,TRBJ2-3,.,TRBV20-1,CSAERDTQYF
14,TRBJ1-2,TRBD1,TRBV7-9,CASSFGQDNYGYTF
14,TRBJ2-7,TRBD1,TRBV3-1,CASSQWDRGNEQYF
16,TRBJ2-3,TRBD2,TRBV5-1,CASSLMRGSGSNTQYF
13,TRBJ2-4,.,TRBV7-9,CASEGLAKNIQYF
13,TRBJ2-7,.,TRBV27,CASSQRPRETQYF
14,TRBJ1-6,.,TRBV19,CASSLPGSYSPLHF
16,TRBJ2-3,TRBD2,TRBV9,CASSVANGGAADTQYF
15,TRBJ2-1,TRBD2,TRBV4-1,CASSIRGVGYNEQFF
13,TRBJ2-7,.,TRBV7-2,CASSSRGLAEQYF
13,TRBJ2-5,.,TRBV19,CASADSYQETQYF
12,TRBJ1-2,.,TRBV4-1,CASSHTREGYTF